These T cell receptor beta chains were read from a single sample in a study of control samples from healthy donors and cancer patients. Data came from immunoSEQ multiplex PCR; TCRdb stores just in-frame clones and leaves some out. This table has 130,000 or so clones, 70% to 90% appearing once. Sequencing was carried out using blood. The receptors stem from a man aged 50 or older in good health. The CDR3 runs from the conserved cysteine through the conserved F or W. A D gene is named only where the DNA matches it firmly. Clone size is given for some rows only: seen once, a few or many times, or a class if the clone is expanded.

D | size | J | V | length | DNA | CDR3
TRBD1 | - | TRBJ1-2 | TRBV6-5 | 16 | TGTGCCAGCAGTTACTCTGGGGGACAGCCCTATTATGGCTACACCTTC | CASSYSGGQPYYGYTF
- | - | TRBJ1-1 | TRBV27 | 15 | TGTGCCAGCAGTTTATCATGGGGGGCCCGGACTGAAGCTTTCTTT | CASSLSWGARTEAFF
- | - | TRBJ2-1 | TRBV5-1 | 15 | TGCGCCAGCAGCTTGGGAACCTTCCTGTACAATGAGCAGTTCTTC | CASSLGTFLYNEQFF
- | - | TRBJ1-1 | TRBV14 | 13 | TGTGCCAGCAGCCAACAGGGCCCCACTGAAGCTTTCTTT | CASSQQGPTEAFF
- | - | TRBJ1-2 | TRBV6-4 | 13 | TGTGCCAGCAGTAACCAGGGGAACTATGGCTACACCTTC | CASSNQGNYGYTF
TRBD1 | once | TRBJ1-5 | TRBV6-2/TRBV6-3 | 16 | TGTGCCAGCAGTTACGGCTCAGGGGGTAGCAATCAGCCCCAGCATTTT | CASSYGSGGSNQPQHF
- | - | TRBJ2-5 | TRBV7-9 | 14 | TGTGCCAGCAGCTCCCGGACATTCCAAGAGACCCAGTACTTC | CASSSRTFQETQYF
TRBD1 | - | TRBJ2-1 | TRBV18 | 15 | TGTGCCAGCTCAGAGGGACAGGGGGCTAAAAATGAGCAGTTCTTC | CASSEGQGAKNEQFF
- | - | TRBJ2-2 | TRBV10-1 | 13 | TGCGCCACGGCTGGGATGGGCACCGGGGAGCTGTTTTTT | CATAGMGTGELFF
- | - | TRBJ1-1 | TRBV19 | 14 | TGTGCCAGTAGCGGGATCGACAGGATACCTGAAGCTTTCTTT | CASSGIDRIPEAFF
- | - | TRBJ2-1 | TRBV6-5 | 11 | TGTGCCAGCACTTCCTTCTATGAGCAGTTCTTC | CASTSFYEQFF
TRBD1 | once | TRBJ1-2 | TRBV9 | 13 | TGTGCCAGCAGCACAGGGACAGGGAATGGCTACACCTTC | CASSTGTGNGYTF
- | - | TRBJ1-3 | TRBV30 | 14 | TGTGCCTGGCACAGGGAGTGGTATGGAAACACCATATATTTT | CAWHREWYGNTIYF